Reported below is one TCR beta chain. Its antigen is undetermined. The Oncomine TCR Beta short-read assay generated sequence data from the DNA of cultured CD4+ T cells. TCRdb called the PCR reads again in MiXCR, with one record for every CDR3 protein. The sample yields approximately 10,000 distinct CDR3 sequences, just over 55% seen once. These data come from a study of vaccination and CD4 T cells after COVID-19. On the study more broadly: With a range of 35 to 161, the median interval from diagnosis to drawing post-COVID samples was approximately 100 days. Cellular stimulation was performed using overlapping spike peptides derived from SARS-CoV-2, HCoV-NL63, HCoV-OC43 and HCoV-229E. Study outcomes and limitations: The authors identified 304 of 307 vaccine-specific clones in convalescent patients as spike mono-reactive. The study found that a median approximately 84% of reactive clones in convalescent patients appeared only post-vaccination.

Treatment: roughly 10-day PBMC culture with coronavirus spike peptide pools or control peptides (ViraFEST assay). The ends were cut back, 1 base at V and 0 bases at J, with 11 bases in the middle. This CDR3 is 16 amino acids long. Germline V CDR1 and CDR2: SGHNT, YENEEA. The sequencing sample was made of CD4+ T cells from blood, cultured in vitro. The TCR was taken from a human donor who had recovered from COVID-19. J is TRBJ2-3 and V is TRBV11-3, with a weak D call TRBD2 (6 bases). CDR3 protein: CASSLGGGLSTDTQYF. CDR3 DNA: TGTGCCAGCAGCTTAGGTGGGGGACTGAGCACAGATACGCAGTATTTT.